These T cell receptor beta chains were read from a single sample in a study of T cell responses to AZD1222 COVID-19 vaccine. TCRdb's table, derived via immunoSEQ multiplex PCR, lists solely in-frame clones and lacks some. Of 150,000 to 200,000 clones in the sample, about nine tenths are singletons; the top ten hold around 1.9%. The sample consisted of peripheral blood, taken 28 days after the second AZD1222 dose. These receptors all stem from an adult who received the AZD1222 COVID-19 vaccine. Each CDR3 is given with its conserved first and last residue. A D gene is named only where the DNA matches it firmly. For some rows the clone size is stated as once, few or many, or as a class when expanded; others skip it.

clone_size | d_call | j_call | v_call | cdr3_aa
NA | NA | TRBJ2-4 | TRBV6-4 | CASAAEGGLNIQYF
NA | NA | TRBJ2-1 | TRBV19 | CASSTVETLYNEQFF
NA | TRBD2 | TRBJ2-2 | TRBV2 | CASQLGGSDGELFF
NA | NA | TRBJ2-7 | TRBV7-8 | CASSLTGYSYEQYF
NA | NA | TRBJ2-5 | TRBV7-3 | CASSFQGGQETQYF
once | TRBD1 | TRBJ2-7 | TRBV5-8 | CASTLPPGQGSYEQYF
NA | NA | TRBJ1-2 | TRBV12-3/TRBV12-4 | CASSLMSSYGYTF
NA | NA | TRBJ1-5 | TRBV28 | CASKRGADQPQHF
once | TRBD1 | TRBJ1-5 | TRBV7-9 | CASSSGQEGNQPQHF
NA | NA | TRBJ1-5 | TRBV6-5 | CASSFRPGANQPQHF
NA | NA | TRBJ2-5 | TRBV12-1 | CASPEAGGKETQYF
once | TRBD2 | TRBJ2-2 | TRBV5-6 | CASSTSGTNTGELFF
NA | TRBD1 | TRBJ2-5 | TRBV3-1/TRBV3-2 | CASSRSIIDREGGLEETQYF
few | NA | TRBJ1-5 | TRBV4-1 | CASSPNGISPLAAQPQHF
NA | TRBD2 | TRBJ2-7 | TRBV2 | CASSARASGSYEQYF
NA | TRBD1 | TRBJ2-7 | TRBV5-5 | CASRPSGTGNYEQYF